This T cell receptor beta chain was retrieved from a study of cytomegalovirus exposure and HLA in healthy donors. Study-wide findings and caveats: It was reported in a later analysis that an Asian-associated ancestry cluster showed fewer N-insertions than the roughly 660-donor mean.

The CDR3 is 14 amino acids. V gave up 4 bases and J gave up 6 bases; unmatched junction bases: 6. Per the germline V gene, CDR1 is SGHDT and CDR2 is YYEEEE. Primers included in the PCR were 60 Vbeta and 13 Jbeta primers. Sequencing used immunoSEQ multiplex PCR; TCRdb keeps in-frame clones, though not all of them. The sample holds 150,000 or so clones, around 74% seen once. In the case of this clone: Its antigen remains unknown.

The clonotype comes from a female donor in good health and CMV-seronegative. This chain links TRBV5-6 with TRBJ1-2, with 10 positions matching TRBD1. Sample: PBMCs. CDR3 protein: CASSVRQGADGYTF. The CDR3 coding sequence is TGTGCCAGCAGCGTCCGACAGGGGGCGGATGGCTACACCTTC.